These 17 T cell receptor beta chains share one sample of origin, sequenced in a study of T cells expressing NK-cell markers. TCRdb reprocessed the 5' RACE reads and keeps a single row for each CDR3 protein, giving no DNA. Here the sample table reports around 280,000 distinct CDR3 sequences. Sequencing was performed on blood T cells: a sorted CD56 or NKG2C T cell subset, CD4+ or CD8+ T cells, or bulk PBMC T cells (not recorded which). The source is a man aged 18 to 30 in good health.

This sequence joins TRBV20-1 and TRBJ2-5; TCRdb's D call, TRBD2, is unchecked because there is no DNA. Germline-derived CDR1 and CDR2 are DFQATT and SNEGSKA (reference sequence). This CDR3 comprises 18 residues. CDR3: CSARSYGLAGEYQETQYF.

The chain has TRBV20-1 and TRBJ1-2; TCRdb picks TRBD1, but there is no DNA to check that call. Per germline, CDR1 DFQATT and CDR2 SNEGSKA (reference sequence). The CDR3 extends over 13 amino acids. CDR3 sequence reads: CSAPRGGNYGYTF.

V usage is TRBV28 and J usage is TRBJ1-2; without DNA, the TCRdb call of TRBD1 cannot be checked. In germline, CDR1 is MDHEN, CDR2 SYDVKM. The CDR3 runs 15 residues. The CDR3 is CASSFPTGRNYGYTF.

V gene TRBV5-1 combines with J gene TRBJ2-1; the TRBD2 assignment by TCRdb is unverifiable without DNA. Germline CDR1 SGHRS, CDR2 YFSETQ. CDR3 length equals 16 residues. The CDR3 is CASSPTLSGIYNEQFF.

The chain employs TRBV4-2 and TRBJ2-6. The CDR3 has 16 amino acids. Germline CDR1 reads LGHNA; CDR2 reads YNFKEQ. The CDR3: CASSQGSSSGANVLTF.

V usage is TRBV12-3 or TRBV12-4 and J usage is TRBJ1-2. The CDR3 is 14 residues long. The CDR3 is CASSPSGGYYGYTF.

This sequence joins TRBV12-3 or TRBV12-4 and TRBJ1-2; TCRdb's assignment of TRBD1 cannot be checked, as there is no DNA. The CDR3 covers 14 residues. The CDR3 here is CASSGRNHPYGYTF.

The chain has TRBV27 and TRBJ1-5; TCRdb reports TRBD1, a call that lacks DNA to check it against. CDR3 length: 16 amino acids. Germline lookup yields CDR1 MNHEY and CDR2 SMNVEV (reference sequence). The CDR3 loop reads CASTTHFTGSDQPQHF.

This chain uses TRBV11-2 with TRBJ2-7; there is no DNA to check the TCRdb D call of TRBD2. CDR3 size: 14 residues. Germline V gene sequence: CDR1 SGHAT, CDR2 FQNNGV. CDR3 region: CASSLVAAGGEQYF.

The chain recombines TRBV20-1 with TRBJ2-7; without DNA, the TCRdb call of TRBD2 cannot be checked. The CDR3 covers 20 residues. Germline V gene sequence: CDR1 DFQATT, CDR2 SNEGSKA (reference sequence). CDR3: CSARARLLSPGLAETYEQYF.

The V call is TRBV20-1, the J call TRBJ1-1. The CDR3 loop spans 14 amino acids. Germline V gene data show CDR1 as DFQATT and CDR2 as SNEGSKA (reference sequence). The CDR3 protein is CSAGGTRGNTEAFF.

CDR3 sequence: CASSQAGVIEAFF. This chain joins TRBV5-6 and TRBJ1-1. There are 13 residues in the CDR3. CDR1 is SGHDT and CDR2 is YYEEEE in the germline V gene. The full variable domain, with the rest looked up from reference TRBV5-6 and TRBJ1-1, is DAGVTQSPTHLIKTRGQQVTLRCSPKSGHDTVSWYQQALGQGPQFIFQYYEEEERQRGNFPDRFSGHQFPNYSSELNVNALLLGDSALYLCASSQAGVIEAFFGQGTRLTVV.

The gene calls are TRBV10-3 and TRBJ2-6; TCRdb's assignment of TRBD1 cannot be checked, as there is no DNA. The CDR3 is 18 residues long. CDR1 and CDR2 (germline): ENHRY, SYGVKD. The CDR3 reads CAISEPPGQESGANVLTF.

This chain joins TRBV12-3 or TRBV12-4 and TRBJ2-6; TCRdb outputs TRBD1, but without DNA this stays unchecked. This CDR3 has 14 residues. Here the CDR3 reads CASPGDPGANVLTF.

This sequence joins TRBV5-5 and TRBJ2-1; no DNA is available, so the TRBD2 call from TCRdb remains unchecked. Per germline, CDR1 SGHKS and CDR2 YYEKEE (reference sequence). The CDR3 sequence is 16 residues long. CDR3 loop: CASSLVAGGPALEQFF.

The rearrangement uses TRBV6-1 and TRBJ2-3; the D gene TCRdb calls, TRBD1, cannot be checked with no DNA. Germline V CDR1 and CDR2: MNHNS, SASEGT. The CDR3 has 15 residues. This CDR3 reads CASSEFSALTDTQYF.

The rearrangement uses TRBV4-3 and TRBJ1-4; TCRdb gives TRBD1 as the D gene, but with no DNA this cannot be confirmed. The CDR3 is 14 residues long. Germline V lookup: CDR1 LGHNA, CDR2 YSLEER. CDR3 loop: CASSPGQGSEKLFF.